The 20 T cell receptor beta chains below all came from one sample that was sequenced in a study of blood T cells in healthy people across ages. Primed by a sample-barcoded 5' primer and a J-beta primer mix, a second PCR proceeded for roughly 6 to 12 cycles. From the 5' RACE reads, TCRdb called clonotypes with MiXCR, one entry per CDR3 protein. The repertoire consists of more than 800,000 distinct CDR3 sequences, with more than 25% occurring once and the leading ten covering roughly 17%. Sequencing was performed on blood. These receptors all come from a woman older than 75 in good health.

This clonotype appeared a few times. The chain couples TRBV5-1 to TRBJ1-4, with TRBD1 matching over 9 bases. The CDR3 is made up of 16 amino acids. The V and J ends lost 0 bases and 5 bases, in that order; junction bases with no gene match: 5. Germline V CDR1 and CDR2: SGHRS, YFSETQ. CDR3: CASSLGSGQGNEKLFF. CDR3 bases: TGCGCCAGCAGCTTGGGTTCAGGACAGGGGAATGAAAAACTGTTTTTT.

This chain links TRBV24-1 with TRBJ1-5; D ambiguous. Germline CDR1 and CDR2: KGHDR and SFDVKD. Between the trimmed V and J ends, which lost 1 base and 0 bases, there was a span of 3 bases. The CDR3 extends over 14 amino acids. The CDR3 sequence is CATSDFPSNQPQHF. DNA for the CDR3: TGTGCCACCAGTGATTTTCCTAGCAATCAGCCCCAGCATTTT.

V and J are TRBV6-5 and TRBJ2-7, with 10 nucleotides matching TRBD2. Unmatched junction bases numbered 2, after V lost 5 bases and J lost 4 bases. The CDR3 consists of 13 residues. Germline values: CDR1 MNHEY, CDR2 SVGAGI. CDR3 loop: CASSKREGYEQYF. The CDR3 coding sequence is TGTGCCAGCAGTAAGCGGGAGGGATACGAGCAGTACTTC.

Details on this clonotype: One end of the junction is discordant with germline, which a read error may explain. This chain connects TRBV20-1 to TRBJ1-4; the D gene is possibly TRBD1 (5 bases). Germline CDR1 is DFQATT and CDR2 is SNEGSKA (reference sequence). This CDR3 contains 15 residues. The CDR3 nucleotides are TGCAGTGCTTCCCGTGGGGCGGCCCCTAATGACAAACTGTTTTTT. Its translation is CSASRGAAPNDKLFF.

The V gene is TRBV7-2, the J gene TRBJ2-7; D is possibly TRBD1 or TRBD2 (5 bases each). Germline CDR1 and CDR2: SGHTA and FQGNSA. Deletions cut 6 bases from V and 0 bases from J, with 15 bases between. The CDR3 loop spans 15 amino acids. The CDR3, as DNA: TGTGCCAGCAGTCAAAATCGGGACCACTCCTACGAGCAGTACTTC. Translating gives CASSQNRDHSYEQYF.

This clonotype appeared once. Because the CDR3 is missing its conserved closing phenylalanine or tryptophan, this is likely a read error. V usage is TRBV20-1 and J usage is TRBJ2-3; 11 bases are shared with TRBD2. CDR3 size: 15 residues. Germline V gene data show CDR1 as DFQATT and CDR2 as SNEGSKA (reference sequence). V shed 6 bases and J 9 bases; nucleotides not matched to a gene: 14. The CDR3 spells CSAKGASGGTETQYS. DNA of the CDR3: TGCAGTGCAAAGGGGGCTAGCGGGGGGACTGAGACGCAGTATTCT.

This clonotype came up many times. The rearrangement joins TRBV7-2 to TRBJ2-6; TRBD1 or TRBD2 may be the D gene (5 bases each). Germline values: CDR1 SGHTA, CDR2 FQGNSA. This CDR3 is 15 amino acids long. V lost 8 bases and J 0 bases, leaving 11 bases between the germline ends. CDR3 nucleotides: TGTGCCAGCGGACAAGGGAGCTCTGGGGCCAACGTCCTGACTTTC. Translated: CASGQGSSGANVLTF. The entire variable domain, with the rest obtained from reference TRBV7-2 and TRBJ2-6, is as follows: GAGVSQSPSNKVTEKGKDVELRCDPISGHTALYWYRQSLGQGLEFLIYFQGNSAPDKSGLPSDRFSAERTGGSVSTLTIQRTQQEDSAVYLCASGQGSSGANVLTFGAGSRLTVL.

This clonotype was seen ten or more times. This rearrangement joins TRBV14 to TRBJ2-5; 7 bases match TRBD1. CDR3 length: 14 residues. The ends lost 1 base at V and 4 bases at J; junction bases unmatched: 3. Germline assignment: CDR1 SGHDN and CDR2 FVKESK. CDR3 DNA: TGTGCCAGCAGCCAAGCTAGGGGGCGAGAGACCCAGTACTTC. Amino acids: CASSQARGRETQYF.

This clonotype was seen at least ten times. The rearrangement joins TRBV24-1 to TRBJ2-5, with TRBD1 matching over 8 bases. The CDR3 is made up of 15 amino acids. J was trimmed by 4 bases and V by 2 bases; bases with no gene match: 5. Germline CDR1 reads KGHDR; CDR2 reads SFDVKD. The CDR3 nucleotides read TGTGCCACCAGTGATTCGAGGACAGGGACAGAGACCCAGTACTTC. It yields the protein CATSDSRTGTETQYF.

This clonotype was detected only a few times. The V and J genes are TRBV7-2 and TRBJ1-1; the D is unclear. The V gene's germline CDR1 is SGHTA and CDR2 FQGNSA. The CDR3 has 14 residues. V dropped 5 bases and J dropped 0 bases, with 10 bases sitting between them. The CDR3 region is CASSPRTMNTEAFF. The CDR3 coding sequence is TGTGCCAGCAGCCCCCGGACCATGAACACTGAAGCTTTCTTT.

This clonotype showed up many times. In nucleotides, the CDR3 is TGTGCCAGCAGTTACGACGGGGGCTTCAATGAGCAGTTCTTC. Its protein product is CASSYDGGFNEQFF. The rearrangement joins TRBV6-2 or TRBV6-3 to TRBJ2-1; D might be TRBD1 or TRBD2, each matching 6 bases. This CDR3 is built from 14 residues. Deletions cut 2 bases from V and 6 bases from J, with 11 bases between. Germline V gene data show CDR1 as MNHEY and CDR2 as SVGEGT.

This clonotype showed up just a few times. The V gene is TRBV11-2, the J gene TRBJ2-5; 8 bases align to TRBD1. This CDR3 is 14 amino acids long. CDR1 and CDR2 from the germline V gene are SGHAT and FQNNGV. V was clipped by 4 bases and J by 5 bases; unmatched bases: 6. CDR3 nucleotides: TGTGCCAGCAGCTATAGGACAGGGTGGGAGACCCAGTACTTC. Translated, it gives CASSYRTGWETQYF.

This clonotype has a count of ten or more. The genes are TRBV7-9 and TRBJ2-5, with no clear D. Germline-derived CDR1 and CDR2 are SEHNR and FQNEAQ (reference sequence). V was shortened by 6 bases and J by 2 bases, with 19 bases between the two germline ends. This CDR3 has 16 residues. This CDR3 reads CASRASLSRIQETQYF. CDR3 DNA: TGTGCCAGCAGGGCATCTCTTTCCAGGATACAAGAGACCCAGTACTTC.

Many counts were recorded for this clonotype. The V call is TRBV7-2, the J call TRBJ2-1; TRBD1 matches 7 bases. Germline V gives CDR1 SGHTA, CDR2 FQGNSA. V gave up 5 bases and J gave up 7 bases; unmatched junction bases: 8. CDR3 length equals 14 residues. CDR3 region: CASSRSTGVNEQFF. CDR3 coding DNA: TGTGCCAGCAGCCGATCTACAGGGGTAAATGAGCAGTTCTTC.

The rearrangement links TRBV20-1 to TRBJ2-3; D could derive from TRBD1 or TRBD2 (5 bases each). Germline CDR1 reads DFQATT; CDR2 reads SNEGSKA (reference sequence). V dropped 7 bases and J dropped 1 base, with 21 bases sitting between them. The CDR3 covers 16 residues. Written as DNA, the CDR3 is TGCAGTGATAGCAACCCGGGACCCCTTCGCACAGATACGCAGTATTTT. It specifies CSDSNPGPLRTDTQYF.

This clonotype was counted at least ten times. The genes are TRBV7-2 and TRBJ2-7; D is unresolved. Trimming removed 6 bases at V and 0 bases at J, with 15 bases between. Germline V gives CDR1 SGHTA, CDR2 FQGNSA. CDR3 length equals 15 residues. CDR3 sequence: CASSQSSSSSYEQYF. DNA for the CDR3: TGTGCCAGCAGTCAGAGCTCATCCAGCTCCTACGAGCAGTACTTC.

Many counts were recorded for this clonotype. This rearrangement joins TRBV5-8 to TRBJ2-1; 10 bases line up with TRBD1. After removal of 3 bases from V and 8 bases from J, the junction contained 8 bases not matched to a gene. This CDR3 region has 15 residues. From germline, CDR1 is SGHTS and CDR2 YDEGEE. CDR3 DNA: TGTGCCAGCAGCTGGACAGGGGGGTCGAGCTATGAGCAGTTCTTC. This gives the protein CASSWTGGSSYEQFF.

Worth noting for this clonotype: A read error is possible here, since a much larger clone lies one base away. The CDR3 protein is CASSQEAGFGKETQYF. CDR3 DNA: TGTGCCAGCAGCCAAGAGGCGGGGTTTGGTAAGGAGACCCAGTACTTC. The chain has TRBV3-1 and TRBJ2-7; D may be TRBD2 (6 bases). The DNA end is more similar to TRBJ2-5, so the J call may be wrong. The germline gives CDR1 LGHDT, CDR2 YNNKEL (reference sequence). The CDR3 has 16 amino acids.

For this clonotype: At one end the junction does not follow the germline gene, possibly because of a read error. V gene TRBV5-5 combines with J gene TRBJ2-1; maybe TRBD2 (5 bases). CDR3 length equals 13 residues. Germline assignment: CDR1 SGHKS and CDR2 YYEKEE (reference sequence). The CDR3 nucleotides read TGTGCCTGCAGCTTCCGGGACTACAATGAGCAGTTCTTC. Translated: CACSFRDYNEQFF.

Only a few counts were recorded for this clonotype. V usage is TRBV20-1 and J usage is TRBJ2-4; TRBD2 matches 13 bases. This CDR3 comprises 15 residues. With 5 bases clipped from V and 13 bases from J, the junction kept 14 bases outside the gene matches. Germline V CDR1 and CDR2: DFQATT, SNEGSKA (reference sequence). CDR3 coding DNA: TGCAGTGCTGATCGGACTAGCGGGGGTTACAATGAGCAGTACTTC. As protein: CSADRTSGGYNEQYF.